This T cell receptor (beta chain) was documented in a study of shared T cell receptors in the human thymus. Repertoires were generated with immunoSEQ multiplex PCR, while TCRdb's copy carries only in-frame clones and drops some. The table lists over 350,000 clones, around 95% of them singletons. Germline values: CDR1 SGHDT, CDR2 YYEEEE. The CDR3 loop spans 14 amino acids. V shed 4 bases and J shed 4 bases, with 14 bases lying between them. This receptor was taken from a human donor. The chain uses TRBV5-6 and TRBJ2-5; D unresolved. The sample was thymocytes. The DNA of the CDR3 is TGTGCCAGCAGCCTAGGACGGAGAAGAGAGACCCAGTACTTC. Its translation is CASSLGRRRETQYF.